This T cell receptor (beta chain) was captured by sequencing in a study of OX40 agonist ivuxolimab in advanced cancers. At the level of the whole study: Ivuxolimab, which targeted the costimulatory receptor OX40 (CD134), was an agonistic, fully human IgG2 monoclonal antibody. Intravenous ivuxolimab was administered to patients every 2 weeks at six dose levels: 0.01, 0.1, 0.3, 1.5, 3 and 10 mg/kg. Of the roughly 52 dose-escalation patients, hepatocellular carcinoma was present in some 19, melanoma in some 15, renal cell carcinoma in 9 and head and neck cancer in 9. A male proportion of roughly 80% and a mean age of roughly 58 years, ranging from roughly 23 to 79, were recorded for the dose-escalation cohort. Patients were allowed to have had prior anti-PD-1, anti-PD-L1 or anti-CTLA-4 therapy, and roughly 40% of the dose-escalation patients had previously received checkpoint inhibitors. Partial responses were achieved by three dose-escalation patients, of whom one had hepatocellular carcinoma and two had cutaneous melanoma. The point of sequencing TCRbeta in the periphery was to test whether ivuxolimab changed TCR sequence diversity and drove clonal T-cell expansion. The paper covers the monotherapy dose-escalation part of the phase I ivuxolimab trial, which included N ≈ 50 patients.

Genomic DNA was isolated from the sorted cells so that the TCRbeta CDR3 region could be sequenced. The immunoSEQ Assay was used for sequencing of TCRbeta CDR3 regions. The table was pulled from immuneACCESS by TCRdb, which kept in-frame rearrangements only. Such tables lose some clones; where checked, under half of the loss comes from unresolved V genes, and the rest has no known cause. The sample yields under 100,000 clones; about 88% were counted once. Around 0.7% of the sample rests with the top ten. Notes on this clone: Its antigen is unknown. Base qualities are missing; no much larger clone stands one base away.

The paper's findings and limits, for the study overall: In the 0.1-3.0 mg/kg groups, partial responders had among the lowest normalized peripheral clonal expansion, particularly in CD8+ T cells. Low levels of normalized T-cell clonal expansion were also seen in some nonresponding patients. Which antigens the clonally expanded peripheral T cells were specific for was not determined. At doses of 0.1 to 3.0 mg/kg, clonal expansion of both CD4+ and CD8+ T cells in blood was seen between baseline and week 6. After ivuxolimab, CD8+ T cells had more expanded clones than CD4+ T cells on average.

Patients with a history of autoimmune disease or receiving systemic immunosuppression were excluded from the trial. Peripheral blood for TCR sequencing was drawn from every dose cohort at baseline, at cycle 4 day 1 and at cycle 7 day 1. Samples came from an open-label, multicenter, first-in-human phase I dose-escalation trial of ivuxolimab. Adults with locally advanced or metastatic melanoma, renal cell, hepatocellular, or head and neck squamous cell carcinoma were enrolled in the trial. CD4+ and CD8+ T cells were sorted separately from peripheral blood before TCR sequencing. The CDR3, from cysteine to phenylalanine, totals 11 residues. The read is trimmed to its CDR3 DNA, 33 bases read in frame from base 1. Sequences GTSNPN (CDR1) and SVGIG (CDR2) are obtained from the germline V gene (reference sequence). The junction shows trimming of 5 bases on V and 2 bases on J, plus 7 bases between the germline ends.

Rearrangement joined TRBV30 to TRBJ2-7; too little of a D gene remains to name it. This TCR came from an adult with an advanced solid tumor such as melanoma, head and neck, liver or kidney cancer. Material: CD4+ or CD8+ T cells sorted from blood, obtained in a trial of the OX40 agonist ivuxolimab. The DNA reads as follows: TGTGCCTGGGGAAGGGCCTACGAGCAGTACTTC. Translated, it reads CAWGRAYEQYF. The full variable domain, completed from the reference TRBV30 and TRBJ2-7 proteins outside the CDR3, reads SQTIHQWPATLVQPVGSPLSLECTVEGTSNPNLYWYRQAAGRGLQLLFYSVGIGQISSEVPQNLSASRPQDRQFILSSKKLLLSDSGFYLCAWGRAYEQYFGPGTRLTVT.